Shown below are 26 T cell receptor beta chains from a single sample sequenced in a study of T cells expressing NK-cell markers (TCRdb year 2020). The protocol used for the library was 5' RACE. TCRdb records Illumina HiSeq 2000 as the sequencer. The reads underwent TCRdb reprocessing, giving one record for each CDR3 protein sequence and no DNA. The sample's records list about 390,000 distinct CDR3 sequences. The top ten constitute about 10% of the sample. The specimen sequenced was blood T cells: a sorted CD56 or NKG2C T cell subset, CD4+ or CD8+ T cells, or bulk PBMC T cells (not recorded which). The receptor source for this set is a woman in her 50s in good health. Donor details come from another sample of the same person, matched by shared clones.

The CDR3 sequence is CSARDRGIHNEQFF. The V call is TRBV20-1, the J call TRBJ2-1; TCRdb gives TRBD2 as the D gene, but with no DNA this cannot be confirmed. This CDR3 has 14 residues. Germline V gene lookup returns CDR1 DFQATT and CDR2 SNEGSKA (reference sequence).

This sequence joins TRBV29-1 and TRBJ2-1. Germline CDR1 SQVTM, CDR2 ANQGSEA. CDR3 length equals 12 residues. The CDR3 is CSVERSITEQFF.

The rearrangement joins TRBV6-5 to TRBJ1-1; the D gene TCRdb calls, TRBD1, cannot be checked with no DNA. From germline, CDR1 is MNHEY and CDR2 SVGAGI. The length of the CDR3 is 15 residues. The CDR3 region is CASSYIGQINTEAFF.

CDR3 amino acids: CASSFRNTEAFF. The chain combines TRBV11-3 with TRBJ1-1. The length of the CDR3 is 12 residues. The germline V gene has CDR1 SGHNT and CDR2 YENEEA.

This chain connects TRBV12-3 or TRBV12-4 to TRBJ2-1; TCRdb returns TRBD2, unconfirmable since there is no DNA. CDR3 length: 13 residues. The CDR3 reads CASSPPPSGRVFF.

The chain joins TRBV5-6 to TRBJ2-7. CDR3 size: 14 residues. Germline lookup yields CDR1 SGHDT and CDR2 YYEEEE. CDR3 loop: CASSASGASYEQYF.

The V gene is TRBV4-1, the J gene TRBJ1-2; TCRdb selects TRBD1, and the lack of DNA leaves this call unchecked. The CDR3 loop spans 16 amino acids. CDR1 is MGHRA and CDR2 is YSYEKL in the germline V gene. CDR3 protein: CASRLDRGQLNYGYTF.

V gene TRBV10-3 combines with J gene TRBJ2-1; TCRdb reports TRBD2, a call that lacks DNA to check it against. CDR3 length: 14 amino acids. Per the germline V gene, CDR1 is ENHRY and CDR2 is SYGVKD. CDR3 sequence: CAIRTSGGVNEQFF.

The rearrangement joins TRBV10-3 to TRBJ2-7. The germline V gene has CDR1 ENHRY and CDR2 SYGVKD. The CDR3 spans 15 residues. The CDR3 spells CAIQKASMGSYEQYF.

The chain employs TRBV5-1 and TRBJ2-1; TCRdb indicates TRBD2, and absent DNA this call remains unverified. CDR1 and CDR2 from the germline V gene are SGHRS and YFSETQ. This CDR3 spans 16 amino acids. This chain's CDR3 is CASSFTSGRAKNEQFF.

The rearrangement links TRBV15 to TRBJ2-4; the TCRdb D gene call, TRBD2, has no DNA to confirm it. The CDR3 is made up of 17 amino acids. The germline V gene encodes CDR1 LNHNV and CDR2 YYDKDF (reference sequence). CDR3 loop: CATSRESATSRRGIQYF.

The CDR3 region is CAWRTLWQPGELFF. The J gene is TRBJ2-2, the V gene TRBV30. The CDR3 has 14 amino acids. In germline, CDR1 is GTSNPN, CDR2 SVGIG (reference sequence).

The chain combines TRBV6-2 or TRBV6-3 with TRBJ2-5. Germline-derived CDR1 and CDR2 are MNHEY and SVGEGT. The length of the CDR3 is 13 residues. This chain's CDR3 is CASKQSAEETQYF.

The chain uses TRBV4-1 and TRBJ2-1. The CDR3 consists of 16 residues. The germline V gene has CDR1 MGHRA and CDR2 YSYEKL. The CDR3 here is CASSQDFALEYNEQFF.

This rearrangement joins TRBV10-3 to TRBJ1-5; the TCRdb D gene call, TRBD1, has no DNA to confirm it. CDR3 length equals 14 residues. CDR1 and CDR2 (germline): ENHRY, SYGVKD. The CDR3 region is CAISDGGAVQPQHF.

The CDR3 reads CASSLRGMTSPGELFF. This sequence joins TRBV12-3 or TRBV12-4 and TRBJ2-2; the TCRdb D gene call, TRBD1, has no DNA to confirm it. CDR3 size: 16 residues.

The CDR3 loop reads CASSFMAVQETQYF. V usage is TRBV12-3 or TRBV12-4 and J usage is TRBJ2-5. CDR3 length: 14 amino acids.

The rearrangement links TRBV15 to TRBJ2-3; TCRdb outputs TRBD1, but without DNA this stays unchecked. Germline assignment: CDR1 LNHNV and CDR2 YYDKDF (reference sequence). This CDR3 region has 16 residues. The CDR3 here is CATSRTGTGITDTQYF.

This chain joins TRBV20-1 and TRBJ2-2. The CDR3 is 12 amino acids. CDR1 and CDR2 from the germline V gene are DFQATT and SNEGSKA (reference sequence). CDR3 residues: CSVHRPTGELFF.

The chain employs TRBV27 and TRBJ2-2; TCRdb's D call of TRBD1 is untestable without DNA. Germline CDR1 reads MNHEY; CDR2 reads SMNVEV (reference sequence). The CDR3 has 16 residues. The CDR3 sequence: CASSTSGTAGTGELFF.

The V and J genes are TRBV20-1 and TRBJ2-7; the D call of TRBD2 rests on TCRdb alone, since no DNA is present to check it. In germline, CDR1 is DFQATT, CDR2 SNEGSKA (reference sequence). This CDR3 has 16 residues. The CDR3 region is CSASGTSGRASYEQYF.

The J gene is TRBJ2-1, the V gene TRBV20-1; checking the TCRdb D call of TRBD2 is not possible without DNA. CDR3 size: 15 residues. Germline assignment: CDR1 DFQATT and CDR2 SNEGSKA (reference sequence). The chain's CDR3 is CSARDLAGGLREQFF.

The chain links TRBV25-1 to TRBJ1-2. Germline assignment: CDR1 MGHDK and CDR2 SYGVNS. This CDR3 has 15 amino acids. The CDR3 is CASSEGDLVSYGYTF.

The rearrangement links TRBV20-1 to TRBJ2-1; checking the TCRdb D call of TRBD2 is not possible without DNA. The CDR3 totals 16 residues. Germline CDR1 and CDR2: DFQATT and SNEGSKA (reference sequence). Here the CDR3 reads CSARAYQREGLNEQFF.

J is TRBJ2-5 and V is TRBV15; TCRdb's D call, TRBD1, is unchecked because there is no DNA. Germline V lookup: CDR1 LNHNV, CDR2 YYDKDF (reference sequence). CDR3 length equals 15 residues. The CDR3 loop is CATSRGGGTQETQYF.

The chain's CDR3 is CSGRDGLYEQYF. J is TRBJ2-7 and V is TRBV29-1; checking the TCRdb D call of TRBD1 is not possible without DNA. The CDR3 covers 12 residues. The germline V gene encodes CDR1 SQVTM and CDR2 ANQGSEA.